Following are 20 T cell receptor beta chains from one sample sequenced in a study of blood T cell repertoires in COVID-19. TCRdb keeps only in-frame clones here, not all; method: immunoSEQ multiplex PCR. The table includes tens of thousands of clones, approximately 90% detected once. Sequenced input: peripheral blood. All receptors come from a human donor in a cohort sampled during active COVID-19.

The chain links TRBV9 to TRBJ2-1; unclear D gene. Germline values: CDR1 SGDLS, CDR2 YYNGEE. The CDR3 contains 15 residues. V dropped 0 bases and J dropped 0 bases, with 7 bases sitting between them. The DNA for the CDR3 is TGTGCCAGCAGCGTAGTTGGCACCTCCTACAATGAGCAGTTCTTC. Amino acid sequence: CASSVVGTSYNEQFF.

The rearrangement links TRBV7-9 to TRBJ2-1, with 9 bases identical to TRBD2. Germline assignment: CDR1 SEHNR and CDR2 FQNEAQ (reference sequence). The CDR3 has 17 amino acids. With 1 base clipped from V and 3 bases from J, the junction kept 7 bases outside the gene matches. The CDR3 spells CASSLGSLAGIYNEQFF. CDR3 bases: TGTGCCAGCAGCTTAGGTTCTCTAGCGGGAATCTACAATGAGCAGTTCTTC.

This clone was observed a single time. V is TRBV2 and J is TRBJ2-6; 9 bases align to TRBD1. Germline V gives CDR1 SNHLY, CDR2 FYNNEI. J lost 0 bases, V lost 5 bases, and 17 bases had no gene match. CDR3 length: 21 residues. The CDR3 nucleotides read TGTGCCAGCAGTCCCGTCGGACAGGGGTTTGGGGGGACCTCTGGGGCCAACGTCCTGACTTTC. This gives the protein CASSPVGQGFGGTSGANVLTF.

The chain employs TRBV24-1 and TRBJ1-5; 8 nucleotides align to TRBD1. This CDR3 has 13 amino acids. The germline CDR1 and CDR2 sequences are KGHDR and SFDVKD. V was clipped by 10 bases and J by 4 bases; unmatched bases: 5. CDR3 nucleotide sequence: TGTGCCACAGGGACAGGTAGGAATCAGCCCCAGCATTTT. Translating gives CATGTGRNQPQHF.

V usage is TRBV5-1 and J usage is TRBJ1-1, with TRBD1 matching over 10 bases. The germline V gene has CDR1 SGHRS and CDR2 YFSETQ. Germline trimming cut 6 bases from V and 9 bases from J; bases unmatched to any gene: 14. The length of the CDR3 is 15 residues. The CDR3 bases are TGCGCCAGCACCCCAACCGGGACAGGGGCCGTCAAAGCTTTCTTT. Its protein is CASTPTGTGAVKAFF.

The chain links TRBV7-9 to TRBJ1-1; D unresolved. CDR3 length: 13 residues. Germline lookup yields CDR1 SEHNR and CDR2 FQNEAQ (reference sequence). V was pared by 5 bases and J by 0 bases, with 7 bases between. This CDR3 is CASSEGVNTEAFF. The CDR3 region has the DNA TGTGCCAGCAGCGAAGGAGTGAACACTGAAGCTTTCTTT.

This clone was seen only once. The chain links TRBV2 to TRBJ2-3; 9 bases map to TRBD2. The CDR3 length is 14 residues. Trimming removed 7 bases from V and 2 bases from J; junction bases left unmatched: 4. The germline CDR1 and CDR2 sequences are SNHLY and FYNNEI. DNA of the CDR3: TGTGCCAGCAAATTAGCGGGAGTCACAGATACGCAGTATTTT. Protein sequence: CASKLAGVTDTQYF.

The chain employs TRBV5-1 and TRBJ2-7; D uncertain. This CDR3 contains 14 residues. V was cut by 0 bases and J by 6 bases, with 13 bases left in between. CDR1 is SGHRS, CDR2 YFSETQ, per germline. The DNA for the CDR3 is TGCGCCAGCAGCTTGGAGCCCCGAGCCTCCGAGCAGTACTTC. This gives the protein CASSLEPRASEQYF.

The CDR3 reads CASSPEDRFTNYGYTF. Written as DNA, the CDR3 is TGTGCCAGTAGTCCGGAAGACAGGTTTACTAACTATGGCTACACCTTC. This chain joins TRBV19 and TRBJ1-2, with D possibly being TRBD1 (6 bases). The CDR3 extends over 16 amino acids. Germline-derived CDR1 and CDR2 are LNHDA and SQIVND (reference sequence). V was pared by 5 bases and J by 0 bases, with 16 bases between.

The chain employs TRBV27 and TRBJ1-6, with D possibly TRBD1 on 6 matching bases. Trimming took off 3 bases at V and 5 bases at J, with 11 bases between the two ends. The CDR3 runs 15 residues. Germline V gene lookup returns CDR1 MNHEY and CDR2 SMNVEV (reference sequence). CDR3 coding DNA: TGTGCCAGCAGTTTTCTCGGGACAAATAATTCACCCCTCCACTTT. Encoded protein: CASSFLGTNNSPLHF.

The chain employs TRBV5-1 and TRBJ2-1; TRBD2 aligns across 9 bases. This CDR3 region has 19 residues. CDR1 is SGHRS, CDR2 YFSETQ, per germline. After removal of 5 bases from V and 0 bases from J, the junction contained 15 bases not matched to a gene. CDR3 DNA sequence: TGCGCCAGCAGGCAGGGGAAGGGACTAGCCGTAAGCTCCTACAATGAGCAGTTCTTC. Translation: CASRQGKGLAVSSYNEQFF.

The DNA of the CDR3 is TGCAGCGCCCACGGGGTCGAATCCGGGGGCTACACCTTC. This encodes CSAHGVESGGYTF. The chain is built from TRBV29-1 and TRBJ1-2; D unresolved. The CDR3 is 13 residues long. The V gene lost 7 bases and the J gene lost 8 bases, with 20 bases spanning the gap. Germline lookup yields CDR1 SQVTM and CDR2 ANQGSEA.

This chain connects TRBV10-1 to TRBJ2-1; 13 bases map to TRBD2. With 4 bases clipped from V and 6 bases from J, the junction kept 18 bases outside the gene matches. CDR1 WNHNN and CDR2 SYGVQD come from the germline V gene (reference sequence). This CDR3 is 20 amino acids long. The CDR3 loop reads CASSGSLGTSGAGNRNEQFF. The CDR3 coding sequence is TGCGCCAGCAGTGGGTCGTTGGGGACTAGCGGGGCAGGAAACCGCAATGAGCAGTTCTTC.

The chain employs TRBV18 and TRBJ2-3; TRBD2 aligns across 7 bases. The CDR3 spans 17 residues. The V and J ends lost 0 bases and 0 bases, in that order; junction bases with no gene match: 6. CDR1 and CDR2 (germline): KGHSH, LQKENI. CDR3 protein: CASSPPLAHVSTDTQYF. The CDR3 region has the DNA TGTGCCAGCTCACCACCACTAGCGCATGTAAGCACAGATACGCAGTATTTT.

The rearrangement uses TRBV2 and TRBJ2-5, with D possibly matching TRBD2 (6 bases). The CDR3 is 13 amino acids. Trimming cost V 8 bases and J 4 bases, with 14 bases left between them. Germline assignment: CDR1 SNHLY and CDR2 FYNNEI. CDR3 residues: CASGIVGRETQYF. Here the CDR3 DNA reads TGTGCCAGCGGGATAGTCGGGAGAGAGACCCAGTACTTC.

The chain has TRBV6-6 and TRBJ2-7, with TRBD1 identical over 9 bases. Germline CDR1 reads MNHNY; CDR2 reads SVGAGI (reference sequence). J lost 6 bases, V lost 0 bases, and 6 bases had no gene match. The CDR3 runs to 15 residues. CDR3 loop: CASSYSRTGVGEQYF. CDR3 nucleotide sequence: TGTGCCAGCAGTTACTCGAGGACAGGGGTTGGCGAGCAGTACTTC.

This chain connects TRBV15 to TRBJ2-7, with 7 bases matching TRBD2. The CDR3 spans 16 residues. V lost 0 bases to trimming and J lost 0 bases; unmatched junction nucleotides: 5. The germline V gene encodes CDR1 LNHNV and CDR2 YYDKDF (reference sequence). CDR3 residues: CATSRDWGGSSYEQYF. The CDR3 nucleotides are TGTGCCACCAGCAGAGATTGGGGCGGGAGCTCCTACGAGCAGTACTTC.

The chain joins TRBV7-9 to TRBJ1-2; 7 positions agree with TRBD1. The CDR3 consists of 17 residues. With 5 bases clipped from V and 3 bases from J, the junction kept 15 bases outside the gene matches. Germline V gives CDR1 SEHNR, CDR2 FQNEAQ (reference sequence). This CDR3 is CASSPTWDRSLDYGYTF. In DNA form, the CDR3 reads TGTGCCAGCAGCCCTACATGGGACAGATCCCTCGACTATGGCTACACCTTC.

This clone was detected only once. The chain carries TRBV29-1 and TRBJ1-2; D ambiguous. CDR1 SQVTM and CDR2 ANQGSEA come from the germline V gene. The V and J ends lost 2 bases and 7 bases respectively, with 11 bases between them. CDR3 length equals 12 residues. The CDR3 bases are TGCAGCGTTGAACTCCTAGATCGTGGCTACACCTTC. Protein product: CSVELLDRGYTF.

This clone was seen a single time. This chain joins TRBV5-1 and TRBJ2-1; D remains unclear. The V end lost 0 bases, the J end lost 4 bases, and 8 bases lay between the germline ends. Germline CDR1 reads SGHRS; CDR2 reads YFSETQ. The CDR3 is 14 amino acids. CDR3 loop: CASSLEFQYNEQFF. The DNA of the CDR3 is TGCGCCAGCAGCTTGGAGTTCCAGTACAATGAGCAGTTCTTC. Based on the CDR3 plus reference TRBV5-1 and TRBJ2-1, the full variable domain is KAGVTQTPRYLIKTRGQQVTLSCSPISGHRSVSWYQQTPGQGLQFLFEYFSETQRNKGNFPGRFSGRQFSNSRSEMNVSTLELGDSALYLCASSLEFQYNEQFFGPGTRLTVL.